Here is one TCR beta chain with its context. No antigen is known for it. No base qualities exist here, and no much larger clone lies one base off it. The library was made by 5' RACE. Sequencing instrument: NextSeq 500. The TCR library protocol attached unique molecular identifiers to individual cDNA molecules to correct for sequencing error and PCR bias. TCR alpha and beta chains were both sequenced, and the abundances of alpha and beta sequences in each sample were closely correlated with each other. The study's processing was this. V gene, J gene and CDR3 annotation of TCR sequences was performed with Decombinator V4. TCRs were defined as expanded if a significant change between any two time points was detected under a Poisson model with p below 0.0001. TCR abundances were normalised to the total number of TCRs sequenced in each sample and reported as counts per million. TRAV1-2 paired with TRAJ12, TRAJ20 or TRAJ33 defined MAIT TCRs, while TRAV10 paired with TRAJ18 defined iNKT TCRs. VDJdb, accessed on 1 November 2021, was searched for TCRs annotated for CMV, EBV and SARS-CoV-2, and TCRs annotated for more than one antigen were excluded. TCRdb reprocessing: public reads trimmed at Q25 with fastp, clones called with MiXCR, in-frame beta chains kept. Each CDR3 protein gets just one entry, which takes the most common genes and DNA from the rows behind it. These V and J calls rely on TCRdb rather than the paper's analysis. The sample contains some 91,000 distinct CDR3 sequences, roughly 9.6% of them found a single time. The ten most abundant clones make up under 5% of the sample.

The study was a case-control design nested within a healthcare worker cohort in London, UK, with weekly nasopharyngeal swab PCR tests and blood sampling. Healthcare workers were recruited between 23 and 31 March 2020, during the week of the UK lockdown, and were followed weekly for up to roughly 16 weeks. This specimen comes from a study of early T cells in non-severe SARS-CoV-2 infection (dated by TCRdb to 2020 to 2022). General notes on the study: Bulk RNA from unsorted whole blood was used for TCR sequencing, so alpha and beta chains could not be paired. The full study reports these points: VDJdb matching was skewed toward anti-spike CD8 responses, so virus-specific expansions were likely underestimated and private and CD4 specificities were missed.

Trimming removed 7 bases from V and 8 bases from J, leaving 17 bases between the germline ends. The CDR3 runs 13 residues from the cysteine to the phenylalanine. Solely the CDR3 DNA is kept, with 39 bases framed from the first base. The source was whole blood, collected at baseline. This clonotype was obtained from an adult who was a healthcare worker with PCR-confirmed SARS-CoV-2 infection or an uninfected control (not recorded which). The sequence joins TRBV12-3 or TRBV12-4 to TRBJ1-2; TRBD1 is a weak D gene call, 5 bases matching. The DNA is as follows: TGTGCCAGCACTTCTAGGGCAGGGATCGGCTACACCTTC. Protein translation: CASTSRAGIGYTF.